This section outlines one TCR beta chain sequence together with its context. Its antigen is as yet unknown. Using CD45RO/CCR7/CD25/CD127/CD95/CD27, CD4+ naive, central memory, regulatory and stem cell-like memory cells were sorted. This record belongs to a study of beta chain features in type 1 diabetes. For the study at large: Sorted cells numbering roughly 100,000,000 were examined across all samples. Study results and caveats: Using cDNA template may skew counts toward highly expressing activated cells. Researchers report that Type 1 diabetes patients had moderately but significantly shorter TCRB CDR3s across all four CD4+ subsets.

The study reverse transcribed the entire isolated RNA, so it sequenced expressed TCRB transcripts. This table comes from immunoSEQ multiplex PCR, and its TCRdb copy is limited to in-frame clones, with some not included. The table lists hundreds of thousands of clones, roughly a sixth of them singletons. The sequence derives from a man aged 18 to 30 in good health. The sequenced sample consisted of naive CD4+ T cells from blood.

The CDR3 protein is CASSFLATEAFF. CDR3 DNA: TGTGCCAGCAGCTTTCTGGCCACTGAAGCTTTCTTT. The chain uses TRBV7-2 and TRBJ1-1; D call uncertain. The CDR3 extends over 12 amino acids. Germline CDR1 and CDR2: SGHTA and FQGNSA. V was shortened by 3 bases and J by 4 bases, with 6 bases between the two germline ends.